The rows below give T cell receptor beta chains drawn from one sample of a study of PD-L1 blockade in urothelial cancer. Here immunoSEQ multiplex PCR was the method, and the copy in TCRdb shows in-frame clones only, minus some. The sample holds tens of thousands of clones, roughly 84% seen once. Sequencing was performed on PBMCs, taken around atezolizumab (anti-PD-L1) treatment. The receptors originated from a woman in her seventies with urothelial cancer. CDR3s leave out the opening cysteine and the closing phenylalanine or tryptophan.

v_call cdr3_aa
TRBV7-8 ASSPRGRGYNSPLH
TRBV7-8 ASSLGEGASYNEQF
TRBV10-3 AISEGSRGRSNQPQH
TRBV20-1 SAPLRGEAF
TRBV30 AWSTGGDQPQH
TRBV4-2 ASSHPSSGLNSYNEQF
TRBV5-1 ASSGGGVVSGELF
TRBV4-3 ASSAGLAGGNQETQY
TRBV6-4 ASRNFPALAGGLADTQY
TRBV6-5 ASSYSMRGGTEAF
TRBV30 AWSLEGFQSPLH
TRBV5-1 ASSLVADQETQY
TRBV7-9 ASSPAGGELF
TRBV25-1 ASSAGGAEAF
TRBV30 AWSPLGALGTGELF
TRBV28 ASSLSGRSNQPQH
TRBV10-3 AILDGSGSSYEQY
TRBV13 ASVLRGAGTGELF
TRBV13 ASSLAYNEQF
TRBV9 ASSDAGEQTQY
TRBV5-1 ASSLDGLAGDTQY
TRBV7-8 ASSLYGRVTLSGANVLT
TRBV10-2 ASTSTGEGGNTIY
TRBV11-2 ASSLNPNYNEQF
TRBV19 ASSIRGPDQETQY
TRBV4-3 ASSQGTGTNTGELF
TRBV29-1 SARGILVDTQY
TRBV5-1 ASSLRDQETQY
TRBV7-9 ASSPGTGQETQY
TRBV15 ATSVYRAENEKLF
TRBV6-1 ASSELAGGLLEQF
TRBV27 ASSVHRVSEAF
TRBV27 ASSPPQERGYYEQY
TRBV15 ATSQGAFPMNTEAF
TRBV6-1 ASSDMGGTNTEAF
TRBV5-1 ASSLSGTSGLDNEQF
TRBV5-1 ASSLETSTDGYT
TRBV15 ATSRELAGGRETQY
TRBV4-1 ASSLERQGGGKLF
TRBV28 ASKVSGGFGELF
TRBV4-1 ASSDRAQAGEKLF
TRBV9 ASSPGQGGTEAF
TRBV19 ASSVRGAGDEQF
TRBV7-8 ASSLVLAGGFEQF
TRBV19 ASSITTGGYEQY
TRBV2 ASSELGGGYT
TRBV6-5 ASSYGGTSGYNEQF
TRBV6-1 ASSEMEVLTQY
TRBV4-3 ASSLGREIIGELF
TRBV5-1 ASSLLAGVSTDTQY
TRBV6-6 ASSQRERNTGELF